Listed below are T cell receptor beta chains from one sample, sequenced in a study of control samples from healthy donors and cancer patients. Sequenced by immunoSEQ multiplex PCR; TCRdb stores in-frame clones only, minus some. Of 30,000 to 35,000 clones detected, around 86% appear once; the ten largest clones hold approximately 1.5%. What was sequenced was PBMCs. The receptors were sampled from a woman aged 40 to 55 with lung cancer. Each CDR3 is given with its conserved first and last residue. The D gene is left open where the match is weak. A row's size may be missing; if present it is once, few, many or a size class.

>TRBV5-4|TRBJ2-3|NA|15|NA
CASSLLWDNTDTQYF
TGTGCCAGCAGCCTGCTCTGGGACAACACAGATACGCAGTATTTT
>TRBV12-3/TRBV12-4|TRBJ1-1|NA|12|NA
CASRDGRAEAFF
TGTGCCAGCAGGGACGGGAGGGCAGAAGCTTTCTTT
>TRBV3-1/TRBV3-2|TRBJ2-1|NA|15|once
CASSDVTGSYNEQFF
TGTGCCAGCAGCGATGTAACAGGCTCCTACAATGAGCAGTTCTTC
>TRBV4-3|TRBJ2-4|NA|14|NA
CASSQGMWENIQYF
TGCGCCAGCAGCCAAGGGATGTGGGAAAACATTCAGTACTTC
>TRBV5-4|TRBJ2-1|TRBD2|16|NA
CASSLGPTSGEGEQFF
TGTGCCAGCAGCTTGGGCCCGACTAGCGGGGAGGGTGAGCAGTTCTTC
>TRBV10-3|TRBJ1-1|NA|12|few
CAISGTGGEAFF
TGTGCCATCAGTGGAACAGGAGGTGAAGCTTTCTTT
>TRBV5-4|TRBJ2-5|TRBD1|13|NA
CASSRDREETQYF
TGTGCCAGCAGCCGGGACAGGGAAGAGACCCAGTACTTC
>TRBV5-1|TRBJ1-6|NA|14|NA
CASSYRDTDSPLHF
TGCGCCAGCAGCTACCGGGACACTGATTCACCCCTCCACTTT
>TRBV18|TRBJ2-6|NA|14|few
CASSEFSGANVLTF
TGTGCCAGCTCCGAGTTCTCTGGGGCCAACGTCCTGACTTTC
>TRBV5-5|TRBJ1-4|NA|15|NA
CASSLDGKRNEKLFF
TGTGCCAGCAGCCTCGACGGGAAGAGAAATGAAAAACTGTTTTTT
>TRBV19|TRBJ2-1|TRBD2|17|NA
CASSTPPGTSGGHEQFF
TGTGCCAGTAGTACCCCCCCCGGGACTAGCGGGGGACATGAGCAGTTCTTC
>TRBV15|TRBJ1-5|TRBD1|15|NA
CATSSDRGLHQPQHF
TGTGCCACCAGCAGCGACAGGGGCCTCCATCAGCCCCAGCATTTT
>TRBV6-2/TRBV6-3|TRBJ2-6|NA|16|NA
CASSYAQFSGANVLTF
TGTGCCAGCAGTTACGCGCAGTTCTCTGGGGCCAACGTCCTGACTTTC
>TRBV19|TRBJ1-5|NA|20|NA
CASSIDKGPLIPSGNQPQHF
TGTGCCAGTAGTATAGATAAAGGCCCATTGATCCCATCTGGCAATCAGCCCCAGCATTTT
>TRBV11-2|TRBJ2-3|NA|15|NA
CASSLAALALDTQYF
TGTGCCAGCAGCTTAGCCGCCCTAGCGCTAGATACGCAGTATTTT
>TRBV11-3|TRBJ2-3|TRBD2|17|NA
CASSLGGAGGNTDTQYF
TGTGCCAGCAGCTTAGGAGGGGCGGGGGGCAACACAGATACGCAGTATTTT
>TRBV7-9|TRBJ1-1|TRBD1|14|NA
CASSPPWDSPEAFF
TGTGCCAGCAGCCCGCCTTGGGACAGCCCAGAAGCTTTCTTT
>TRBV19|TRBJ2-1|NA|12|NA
CATSPSYNEQFF
TGTGCCACGAGCCCTTCCTACAATGAGCAGTTCTTC
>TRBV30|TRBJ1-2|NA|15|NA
CAWSVPVGQSYGYTF
TGTGCCTGGAGTGTACCTGTAGGGCAAAGCTATGGCTACACCTTC
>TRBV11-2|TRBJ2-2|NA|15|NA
CASSPLGPGDGELFF
TGTGCCAGCAGCCCACTCGGACCCGGGGACGGGGAGCTGTTTTTT
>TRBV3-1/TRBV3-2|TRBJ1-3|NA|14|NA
CASSPGLLGNTIYF
TGTGCCAGCAGCCCGGGGTTGTTAGGAAACACCATATATTTT
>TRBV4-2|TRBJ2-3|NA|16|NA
CASSPQAQGRTDTQYF
TGTGCCAGCAGCCCACAGGCCCAGGGCCGCACAGATACGCAGTATTTT
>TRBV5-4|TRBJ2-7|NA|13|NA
CASSFLGAREQYF
TGTGCCAGCAGCTTTTTAGGGGCAAGGGAGCAGTACTTC
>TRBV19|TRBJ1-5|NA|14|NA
CASSKKGSNQPQHF
TGTGCCAGTAGCAAAAAGGGAAGCAATCAGCCCCAGCATTTT
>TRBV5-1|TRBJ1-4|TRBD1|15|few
CASSVDRGGNEKLFF
TGCGCCAGCAGCGTGGACAGGGGGGGTAATGAAAAACTGTTTTTT
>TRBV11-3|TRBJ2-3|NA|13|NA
CASRPQGTDTQYF
TGTGCCAGCAGGCCTCAGGGCACAGATACGCAGTATTTT
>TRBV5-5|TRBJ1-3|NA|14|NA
CASSQQHSGNTIYF
TGTGCCAGCAGCCAACAACACTCTGGAAACACCATATATTTT
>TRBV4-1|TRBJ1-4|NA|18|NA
CASSQGSGFVATNEKLFF
TGCGCCAGCAGCCAAGGTTCAGGGTTTGTCGCAACTAATGAAAAACTGTTTTTT
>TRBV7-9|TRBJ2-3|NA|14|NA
CASSPGFSTDTQYF
TGTGCCAGCAGCCCAGGTTTCAGCACAGATACGCAGTATTTT
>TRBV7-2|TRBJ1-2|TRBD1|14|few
CASSLGQGNYGYTF
TGTGCCAGCAGCTTGGGACAGGGAAACTATGGCTACACCTTC
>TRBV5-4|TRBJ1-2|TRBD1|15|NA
CASSEGTGVNYGYTF
TGTGCCAGCAGCGAAGGGACAGGGGTGAACTATGGCTACACCTTC
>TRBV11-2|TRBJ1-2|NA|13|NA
CASVIPGGAGYTF
TGTGCCAGCGTAATTCCTGGGGGAGCGGGCTACACCTTC
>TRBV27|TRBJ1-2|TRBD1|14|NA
CASSHRGTGYGYTF
TGTGCCAGCAGCCACCGGGGGACAGGCTATGGCTACACCTTC
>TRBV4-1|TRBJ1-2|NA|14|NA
CASSPRAGNYGYTF
TGCGCCAGCAGCCCAAGGGCGGGGAACTATGGCTACACCTTC
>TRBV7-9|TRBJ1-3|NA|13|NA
CASSLGGRNTIYF
TGTGCCAGCAGCTTAGGGGGCCGGAACACCATATATTTT
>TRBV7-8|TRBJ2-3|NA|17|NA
CASSREGGGHVADTQYF
TGTGCCAGCAGCCGAGAGGGCGGGGGCCACGTAGCAGATACGCAGTATTTT
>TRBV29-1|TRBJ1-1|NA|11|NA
CSGDRGTEAFF
TGCAGCGGAGATCGGGGCACTGAAGCTTTCTTT
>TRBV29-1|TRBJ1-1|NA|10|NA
CSAESTEAFF
TGCAGCGCTGAGAGCACTGAAGCTTTCTTT
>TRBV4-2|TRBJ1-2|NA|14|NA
CASSQDWLGNGYTF
TGTGCCAGCAGCCAAGATTGGTTAGGGAATGGCTACACCTTC
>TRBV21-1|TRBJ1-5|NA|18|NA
CASSGRQGQEVGNQPQHF
TGTGCCAGCAGCGGACGACAGGGCCAAGAGGTAGGCAATCAGCCCCAGCATTTT
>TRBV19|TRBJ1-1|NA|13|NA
CASSALGDTEAFF
TGTGCCAGTAGTGCTCTCGGGGACACTGAAGCTTTCTTT
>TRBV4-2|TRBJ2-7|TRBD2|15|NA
CASSPGRVAGYEQYF
TGTGCCAGCAGCCCGGGGAGAGTAGCGGGGTACGAGCAGTACTTC
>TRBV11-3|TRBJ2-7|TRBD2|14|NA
CASSRLATSYEQYF
TGTGCCAGCAGCAGACTAGCTACATCCTACGAGCAGTACTTC
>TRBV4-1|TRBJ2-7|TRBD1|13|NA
CASSQGSGTGPFF
TGCGCCAGCAGCCAAGGCTCGGGGACAGGGCCATTCTTC
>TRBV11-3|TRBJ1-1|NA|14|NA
CASSLDGVDTEAFF
TGTGCCAGCAGCTTAGATGGGGTGGACACTGAAGCTTTCTTT
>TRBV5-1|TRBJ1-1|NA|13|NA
CASSFQENTEAFF
TGCGCCAGCAGCTTCCAGGAGAACACTGAAGCTTTCTTT
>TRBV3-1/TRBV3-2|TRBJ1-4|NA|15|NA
CASSQSGPAGEKLFF
TGTGCCAGCAGCCAATCCGGGCCTGCGGGCGAAAAACTGTTTTTT
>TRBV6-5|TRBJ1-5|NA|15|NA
CASRRGVIDNQPQHF
TGTGCCAGCCGCCGGGGAGTTATAGACAATCAGCCCCAGCATTTT
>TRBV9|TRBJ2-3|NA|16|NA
CASSPEAGRRTDTQYF
TGTGCCAGCAGCCCCGAGGCAGGGAGGCGCACAGATACGCAGTATTTT
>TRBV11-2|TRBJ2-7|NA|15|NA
CASSLSPGTHYEQYF
TGTGCCAGCAGCTTAAGTCCAGGGACCCACTACGAGCAGTACTTC
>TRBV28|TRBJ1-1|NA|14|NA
CASSPSVGVFVAFF
TGTGCCAGCAGTCCATCAGTGGGCGTTTTCGTAGCTTTCTTT
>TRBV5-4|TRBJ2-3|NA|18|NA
CASSLAPQRAQLTDTQYF
TGTGCCAGCAGCTTGGCCCCCCAGCGGGCCCAACTTACAGATACGCAGTATTTT
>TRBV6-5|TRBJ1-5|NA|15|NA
CASRRDLYSNQPQHF
TGTGCCAGCAGACGAGACTTATATAGCAATCAGCCCCAGCATTTT
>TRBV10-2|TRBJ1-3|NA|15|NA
CASSDWSGVGNTIYF
TGCGCCAGCAGTGATTGGTCAGGGGTTGGAAACACCATATATTTT
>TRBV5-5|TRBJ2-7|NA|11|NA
CASGGSYEQYF
TGTGCCAGCGGAGGGTCCTACGAGCAGTACTTC
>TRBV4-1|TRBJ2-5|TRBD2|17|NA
CASSPRLAGGARETQYF
TGCGCCAGCAGCCCCAGGCTAGCGGGGGGGGCCCGGGAGACCCAGTACTTC